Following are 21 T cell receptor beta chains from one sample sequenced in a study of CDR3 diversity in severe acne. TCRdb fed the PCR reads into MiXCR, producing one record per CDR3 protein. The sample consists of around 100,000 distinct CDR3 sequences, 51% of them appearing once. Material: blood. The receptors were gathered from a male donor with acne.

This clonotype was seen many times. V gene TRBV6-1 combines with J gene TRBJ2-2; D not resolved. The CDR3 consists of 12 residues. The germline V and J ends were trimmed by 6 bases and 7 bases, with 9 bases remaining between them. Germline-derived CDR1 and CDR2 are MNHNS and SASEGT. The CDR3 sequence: CASRDDNGELFF. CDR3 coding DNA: TGTGCCAGCAGGGATGACAACGGGGAGCTGTTTTTT.

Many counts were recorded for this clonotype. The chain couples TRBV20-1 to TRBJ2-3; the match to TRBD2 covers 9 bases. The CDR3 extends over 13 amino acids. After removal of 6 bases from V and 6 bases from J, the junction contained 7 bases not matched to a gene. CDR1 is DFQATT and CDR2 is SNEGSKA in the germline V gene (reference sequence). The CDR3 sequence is CSARGGLLDTQYF. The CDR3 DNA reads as TGCAGTGCGCGGGGGGGGCTATTGGATACGCAGTATTTT.

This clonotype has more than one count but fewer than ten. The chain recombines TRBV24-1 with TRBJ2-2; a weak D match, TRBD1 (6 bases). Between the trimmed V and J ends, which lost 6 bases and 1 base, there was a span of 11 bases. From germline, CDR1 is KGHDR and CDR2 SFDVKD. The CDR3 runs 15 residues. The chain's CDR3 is CATSSWDKNTGELFF. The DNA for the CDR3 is TGTGCCACCAGTTCATGGGACAAGAACACCGGGGAGCTGTTTTTT.

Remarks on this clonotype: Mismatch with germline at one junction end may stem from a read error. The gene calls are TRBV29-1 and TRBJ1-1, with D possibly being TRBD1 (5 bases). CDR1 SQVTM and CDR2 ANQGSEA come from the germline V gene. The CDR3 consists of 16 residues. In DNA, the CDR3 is TGCAGCGTTGTCCCGGGACGGGGAGCACGGAACACTGAAGCTTCCTTT. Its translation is CSVVPGRGARNTEASF.

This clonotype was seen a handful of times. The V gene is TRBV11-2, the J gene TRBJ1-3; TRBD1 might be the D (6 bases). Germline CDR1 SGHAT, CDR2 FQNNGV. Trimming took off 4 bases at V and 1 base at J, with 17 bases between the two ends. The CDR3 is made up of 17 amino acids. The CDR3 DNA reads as TGTGCCAGCAGCTCCTCGGACAGAACCAAATCTGGAAACACCATATATTTT. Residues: CASSSSDRTKSGNTIYF. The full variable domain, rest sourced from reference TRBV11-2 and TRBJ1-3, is EAGVAQSPRYKIIEKRQSVAFWCNPISGHATLYWYQQILGQGPKLLIQFQNNGVVDDSQLPKDRFSAERLKGVDSTLKIQPAKLEDSAVYLCASSSSDRTKSGNTIYFGEGSWLTVV.

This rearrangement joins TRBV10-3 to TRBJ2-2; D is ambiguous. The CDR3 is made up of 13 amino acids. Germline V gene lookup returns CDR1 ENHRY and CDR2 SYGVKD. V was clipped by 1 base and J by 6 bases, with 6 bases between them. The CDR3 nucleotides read TGTGCCATCAGTGAGTACGGCGCCGGGGAGCTGTTTTTT. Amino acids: CAISEYGAGELFF.

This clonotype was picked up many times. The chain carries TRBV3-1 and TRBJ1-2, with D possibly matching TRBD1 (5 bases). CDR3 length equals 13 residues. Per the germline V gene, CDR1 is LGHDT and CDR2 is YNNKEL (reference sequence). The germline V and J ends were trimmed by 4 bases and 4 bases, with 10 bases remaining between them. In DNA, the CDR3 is TGTGCCAGCAGCCCAGGGCGCACCTATGGCTACACCTTC. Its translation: CASSPGRTYGYTF.

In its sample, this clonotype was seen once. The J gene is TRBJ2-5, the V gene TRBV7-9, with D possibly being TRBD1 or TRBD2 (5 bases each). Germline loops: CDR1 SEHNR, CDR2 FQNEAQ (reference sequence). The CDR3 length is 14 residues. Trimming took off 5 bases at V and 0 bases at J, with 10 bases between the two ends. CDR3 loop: CASSLSGHQETQYF. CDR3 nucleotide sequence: TGTGCCAGCAGCCTTTCGGGACACCAAGAGACCCAGTACTTC.

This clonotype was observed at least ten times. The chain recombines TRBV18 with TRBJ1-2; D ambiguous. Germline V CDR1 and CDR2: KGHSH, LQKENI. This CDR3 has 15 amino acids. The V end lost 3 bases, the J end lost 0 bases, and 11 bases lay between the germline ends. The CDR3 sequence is CASSPQEGPNYGYTF. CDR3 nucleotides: TGTGCCAGCTCACCTCAGGAGGGTCCTAACTATGGCTACACCTTC.

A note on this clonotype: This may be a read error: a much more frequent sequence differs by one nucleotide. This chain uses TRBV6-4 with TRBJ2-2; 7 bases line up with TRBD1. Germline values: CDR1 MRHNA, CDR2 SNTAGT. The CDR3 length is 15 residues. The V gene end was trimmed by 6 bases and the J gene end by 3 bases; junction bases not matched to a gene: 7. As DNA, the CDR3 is TGTGCCAGCAGCGAGGGACAGCCTCACACCGGGGAGCTGTTTTTT. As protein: CASSEGQPHTGELFF.

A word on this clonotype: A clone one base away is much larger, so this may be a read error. CDR3 sequence: CASSFGHTDAQYF. CDR3 sequence (DNA): TGTGCCAGCAGCTTTGGTCATACAGATGCGCAGTATTTT. V gene TRBV7-2 combines with J gene TRBJ2-3; D call uncertain. CDR3 length equals 13 residues. The germline CDR1 and CDR2 sequences are SGHTA and FQGNSA.

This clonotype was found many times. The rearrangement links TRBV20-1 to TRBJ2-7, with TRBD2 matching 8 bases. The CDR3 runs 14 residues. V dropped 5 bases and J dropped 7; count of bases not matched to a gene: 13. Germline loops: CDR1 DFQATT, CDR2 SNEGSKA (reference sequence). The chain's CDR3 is CSAGDGGAGGEQYF. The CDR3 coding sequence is TGCAGTGCTGGCGACGGGGGGGCTGGTGGGGAGCAGTACTTC.

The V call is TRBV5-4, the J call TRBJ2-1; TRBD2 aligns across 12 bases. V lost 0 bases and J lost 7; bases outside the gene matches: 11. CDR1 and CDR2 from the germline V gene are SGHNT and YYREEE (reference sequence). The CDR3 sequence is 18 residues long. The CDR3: CASSLDLAGGLEKNEQFF. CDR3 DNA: TGTGCCAGCAGCTTGGACCTAGCGGGGGGGCTTGAAAAAAATGAGCAGTTCTTC.

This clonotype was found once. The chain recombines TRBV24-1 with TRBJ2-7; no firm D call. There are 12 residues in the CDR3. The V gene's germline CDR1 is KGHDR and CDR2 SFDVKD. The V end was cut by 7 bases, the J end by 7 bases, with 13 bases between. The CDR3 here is CATRPHKGEQYF. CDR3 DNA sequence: TGTGCCACCAGGCCGCACAAGGGAGAGCAGTACTTC.

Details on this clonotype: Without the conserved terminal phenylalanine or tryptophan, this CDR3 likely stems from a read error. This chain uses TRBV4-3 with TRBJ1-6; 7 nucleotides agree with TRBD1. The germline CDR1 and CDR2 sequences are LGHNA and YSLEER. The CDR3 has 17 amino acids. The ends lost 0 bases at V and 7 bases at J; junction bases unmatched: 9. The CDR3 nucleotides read TGCGCCAGCAGCCAAGATGGGAGACAGGGCCTCAATTCACCCCTCCACCTT. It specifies CASSQDGRQGLNSPLHL.

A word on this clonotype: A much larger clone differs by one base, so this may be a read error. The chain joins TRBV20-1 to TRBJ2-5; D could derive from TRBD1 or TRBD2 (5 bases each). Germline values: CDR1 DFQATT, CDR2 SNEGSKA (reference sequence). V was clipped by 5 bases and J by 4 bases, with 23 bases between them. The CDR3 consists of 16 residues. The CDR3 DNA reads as TGCAGTGCTCATCGCTCGGGGACCCCGTCCCGAGAGACCCAGTACTTC. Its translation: CSAHRSGTPSRETQYF.

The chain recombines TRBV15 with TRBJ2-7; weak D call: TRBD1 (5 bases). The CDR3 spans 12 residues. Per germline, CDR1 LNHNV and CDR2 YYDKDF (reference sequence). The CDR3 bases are TGTGCCGCCAGCAGAGACAGCTACGAGCAGTACGTC. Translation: CAASRDSYEQYV.

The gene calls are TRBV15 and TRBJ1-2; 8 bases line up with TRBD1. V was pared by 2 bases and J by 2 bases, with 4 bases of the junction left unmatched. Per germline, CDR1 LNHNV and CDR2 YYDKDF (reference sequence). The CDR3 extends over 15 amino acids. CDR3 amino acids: CATSRRQGLNYGYTF. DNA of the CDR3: TGTGCCACCAGCAGACGACAGGGGCTGAACTATGGCTACACCTTC. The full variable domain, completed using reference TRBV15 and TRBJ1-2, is DAMVIQNPRYQVTQFGKPVTLSCSQTLNHNVMYWYQQKSSQAPKLLFHYYDKDFNNEADTPDNFQSRRPNTSFCFLDIRSPGLGDTAMYLCATSRRQGLNYGYTFGSGTRLTVV.

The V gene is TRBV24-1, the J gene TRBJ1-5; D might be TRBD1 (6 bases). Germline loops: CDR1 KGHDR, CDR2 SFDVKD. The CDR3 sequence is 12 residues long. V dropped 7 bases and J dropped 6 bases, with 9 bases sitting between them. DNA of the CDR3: TGTGCCACCAGCCTGACAGGTCAGCCCCAGCATTTT. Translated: CATSLTGQPQHF.

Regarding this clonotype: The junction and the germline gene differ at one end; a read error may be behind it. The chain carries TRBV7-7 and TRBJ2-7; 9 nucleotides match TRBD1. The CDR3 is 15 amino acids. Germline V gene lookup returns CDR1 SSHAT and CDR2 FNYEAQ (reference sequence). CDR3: CASSFRQGGSYEQYF. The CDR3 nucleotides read TGTGCTAGCAGCTTTCGACAGGGGGGCTCCTACGAGCAGTACTTC. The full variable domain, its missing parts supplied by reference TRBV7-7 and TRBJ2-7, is GAGVSQSPRYKVTKRGQDVTLRCDPISSHATLYWYQQALGQGPEFLTYFNYEAQPDKSGLPSDRFSAERPEGSISTLTIQRTEQRDSAMYRCASSFRQGGSYEQYFGPGTRLTVT.

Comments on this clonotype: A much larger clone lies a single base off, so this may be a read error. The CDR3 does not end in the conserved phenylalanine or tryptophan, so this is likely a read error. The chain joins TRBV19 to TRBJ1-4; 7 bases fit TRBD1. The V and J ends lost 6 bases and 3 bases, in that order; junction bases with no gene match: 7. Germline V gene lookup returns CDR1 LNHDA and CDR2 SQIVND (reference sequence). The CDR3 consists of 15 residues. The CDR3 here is CASRQQTGPNEKLFL. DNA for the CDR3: TGTGCCAGTAGACAACAGACAGGGCCTAATGAAAAACTGTTTCTT.